What follows are 16 T cell receptor beta chains derived from one specimen sequenced in a study of cytomegalovirus exposure and HLA in healthy donors. The PCR made use of 60 Vbeta and 13 Jbeta primers. Clones were read by immunoSEQ multiplex PCR, and TCRdb kept only the in-frame ones, dropping some. The table has roughly 110,000 clones, roughly two thirds seen once; the top ten hold 7.5% to 9%. The specimen sequenced was PBMCs. These receptors came from a man aged 18 to 29 in good health and CMV-seropositive.

The V and J genes are TRBV7-7 and TRBJ2-5; D remains ambiguous. V was pared by 0 bases and J by 0 bases, with 14 bases between. The CDR3 covers 17 residues. Germline CDR1 and CDR2: SSHAT and FNYEAQ (reference sequence). CDR3 DNA: TGTGCCAGCAGCTTAGCGCGTTTTGGGCAGGACCAAGAGACCCAGTACTTC. Amino acid sequence: CASSLARFGQDQETQYF.

This clone turned up a few times. The V and J genes are TRBV4-1 and TRBJ2-3; possible D gene TRBD2, 6 bases. The germline gives CDR1 MGHRA, CDR2 YSYEKL. The CDR3 has 13 residues. V was clipped by 1 base and J by 8 bases, with 10 bases between them. The CDR3 here is CASSQGGGGTQYF. The DNA for the CDR3 is TGCGCCAGCAGCCAAGGGGGAGGTGGTACGCAGTATTTT.

The chain carries TRBV6-5 and TRBJ2-3; D not certain. Germline CDR1 reads MNHEY; CDR2 reads SVGAGI. The V end lost 8 bases, the J end lost 0 bases, and 9 bases lay between the germline ends. The length of the CDR3 is 13 residues. As DNA, the CDR3 is TGTGCCAGCCGGGTCGGTAGCACAGATACGCAGTATTTT. Translating it yields CASRVGSTDTQYF.

The gene calls are TRBV28 and TRBJ1-5, with a possible D match to TRBD1 (6 bases). From germline, CDR1 is MDHEN and CDR2 SYDVKM. This CDR3 has 15 residues. V was cut by 7 bases and J by 0 bases, with 13 bases left in between. Here the CDR3 DNA reads TGTGCCAGCACAAATAGACAGGTTAGCAATCAGCCCCAGCATTTT. This translates into CASTNRQVSNQPQHF.

The V and J genes are TRBV5-4 and TRBJ2-4, with a weak D call TRBD1 (6 bases). The CDR3 length is 14 residues. From germline, CDR1 is SGHNT and CDR2 YYREEE (reference sequence). Trimming took 0 bases from V and 4 from J, leaving 8 bases between them. The CDR3 spells CASSLAGQKNIQYF. CDR3 coding DNA: TGTGCCAGCAGCTTGGCCGGACAGAAAAACATTCAGTACTTC.

The chain couples TRBV4-1 to TRBJ1-2; TRBD1 matches at 10 bases. The CDR3 is 13 residues long. From germline, CDR1 is MGHRA and CDR2 YSYEKL. V lost 3 bases to trimming and J lost 8 bases; unmatched junction nucleotides: 3. The CDR3 sequence: CASSHGTGVGYTF. The DNA for the CDR3 is TGCGCCAGCAGCCATGGGACAGGGGTCGGCTACACCTTC.

This clone was counted once. DNA of the CDR3: TGTGCCAGCAGCTTTTTCATGAACACTGAAGCTTTCTTT. Amino acids: CASSFFMNTEAFF. J is TRBJ1-1 and V is TRBV5-4; no definite D call. Germline loops: CDR1 SGHNT, CDR2 YYREEE (reference sequence). The CDR3 runs 13 residues. The ends were cut back, 2 bases at V and 0 bases at J, with 5 bases in the middle.

The chain recombines TRBV15 with TRBJ2-5; D is ambiguous. Germline V gives CDR1 LNHNV, CDR2 YYDKDF (reference sequence). Trimming removed 2 bases from V and 1 base from J, with 8 bases in between. The CDR3 has 14 amino acids. This CDR3 is CATSRSLLQETQYF. The CDR3 bases are TGTGCCACCAGCAGAAGCCTGCTCCAAGAGACCCAGTACTTC.

The genes are TRBV20-1 and TRBJ1-6; D is ambiguous. CDR3 length: 11 residues. Trimming stripped 1 base from V and 10 bases from J, with 5 bases between. Germline V lookup: CDR1 DFQATT, CDR2 SNEGSKA (reference sequence). CDR3: CSARVESPLHF. The CDR3 coding sequence is TGCAGTGCTAGAGTAGAATCACCCCTCCACTTT.

This sequence joins TRBV5-1 and TRBJ1-2; D gene ambiguous. The V end lost 4 bases, the J end lost 3 bases, and 19 bases lay between the germline ends. The CDR3 loop spans 16 amino acids. Germline CDR1 reads SGHRS; CDR2 reads YFSETQ. The CDR3 DNA reads as TGCGCCAGCAGCATTAACAGAGTTGGTTCGGACTATGGCTACACCTTC. Protein sequence: CASSINRVGSDYGYTF.

CDR3 amino acids: CASRRRDRAPDTQYF. The DNA of the CDR3 is TGTGCCAGCAGGCGGCGGGACAGGGCCCCAGATACGCAGTATTTT. V and J are TRBV28 and TRBJ2-3; 9 positions agree with TRBD1. With V trimmed by 6 bases and J by 4 bases, 8 bases remained unmatched. CDR3 length: 15 residues. CDR1 and CDR2 from the germline V gene are MDHEN and SYDVKM. Full variable domain (rest looked up from reference TRBV28 and TRBJ2-3): DVKVTQSSRYLVKRTGEKVFLECVQDMDHENMFWYRQDPGLGLRLIYFSYDVKMKEKGDIPEGYSVSREKKERFSLILESASTNQTSMYLCASRRRDRAPDTQYFGPGTRLTVL.

DNA of the CDR3: TGTGCCAGCTCACCACCGGGACAGGGAGCAAACATTCAGTACTTC. Translating it yields CASSPPGQGANIQYF. The V and J genes are TRBV18 and TRBJ2-4; TRBD1 agrees at 9 bases. J gave up 6 bases and V 0 bases, and 3 bases lay outside the gene matches. Germline V gene lookup returns CDR1 KGHSH and CDR2 LQKENI. The CDR3 loop spans 15 amino acids.

J is TRBJ2-1 and V is TRBV2; possible D gene TRBD2, 6 bases. Germline CDR1 reads SNHLY; CDR2 reads FYNNEI. V gave up 4 bases and J gave up 5 bases, with 18 bases separating them. CDR3 length equals 16 residues. CDR3 loop: CASSGMETRIHNEQFF. As DNA, the CDR3 is TGTGCCAGCAGTGGGATGGAGACTAGGATACACAATGAGCAGTTCTTC.

This chain uses TRBV5-6 with TRBJ2-7, with TRBD2 identical over 10 bases. This CDR3 region has 16 residues. V trimming: 2 bases; J trimming: 6 bases; junction bases outside the gene matches: 11. CDR1 is SGHDT, CDR2 YYEEEE, per germline. The DNA of the CDR3 is TGTGCCAGCAGCTTAGGGAGCGAGCGGGGGGGCCGCGAGCAGTACGTC. Encoded protein: CASSLGSERGGREQYV.

This clone occurred a few times. The V and J genes are TRBV6-5 and TRBJ2-7; 7 bases line up with TRBD1. The CDR3 length is 13 residues. After removal of 5 bases from V and 5 bases from J, the junction contained 6 bases not matched to a gene. Germline-derived CDR1 and CDR2 are MNHEY and SVGAGI. The CDR3: CASSRQGVHEQYF. The CDR3 DNA reads TGTGCCAGCAGTAGACAGGGTGTGCACGAGCAGTACTTC.

The chain recombines TRBV28 with TRBJ2-7, with D uncertain. Trimming cost V 5 bases and J 2 bases, with 13 bases left between them. Germline CDR1 reads MDHEN; CDR2 reads SYDVKM. The CDR3 spans 14 residues. DNA for the CDR3: TGTGCCAGCAGTCACCGCCGCAGTCCCTACGAGCAGTACTTC. This gives the protein CASSHRRSPYEQYF.